Listed below are T cell receptor beta chains from one sample, sequenced in a study of T-cell reconstitution after alpha-beta-depleted transplantation in children. From the PCR reads, TCRdb called clonotypes with MiXCR, one entry per CDR3 protein. The sample has around 960,000 distinct CDR3 sequences; 25% to 35% are singletons. Material: PBMCs, mostly from graft donor cells, obtained 360 days after TCRalphabeta/CD19-depleted stem cell transplant. All receptors come from a boy under two years old who had a stem cell transplant for SCID, so the T cells may come from the graft donor. Each CDR3 is given with its conserved first and last residue. D genes are given only for firm matches. Part of the rows lack a size; the others show once, few, many or a class for expanded clones.

d_gene: TRBD1
v_gene: TRBV3-1
abundance: many
j_gene: TRBJ1-1
CDR3aa: CASSPRQGGTEAFF
CDR3nt: TGTGCCAGCAGCCCCAGACAGGGCGGCACTGAAGCTTTCTTT

d_gene: -
v_gene: TRBV20-1
abundance: -
j_gene: TRBJ1-1
CDR3aa: CSARASLDTEAFF
CDR3nt: TGCAGTGCTAGAGCGAGTTTGGACACTGAAGCTTTCTTT

d_gene: -
v_gene: TRBV20-1
abundance: few
j_gene: TRBJ2-5
CDR3aa: CSAREGWTVGRETQYF
CDR3nt: TGCAGTGCTAGAGAGGGTTGGACAGTAGGACGGGAGACCCAGTACTTC

d_gene: -
v_gene: TRBV11-2
abundance: -
j_gene: TRBJ1-2
CDR3aa: CASSLDLDLYGYTF
CDR3nt: TGTGCCAGCAGCTTAGATCTTGATCTCTATGGCTACACCTTC

d_gene: TRBD1
v_gene: TRBV15
abundance: few
j_gene: TRBJ2-7
CDR3aa: CATSRDRQGPYEQYF
CDR3nt: TGTGCCACCAGCAGAGATCGACAGGGACCCTACGAGCAGTACTTC

d_gene: TRBD1
v_gene: TRBV20-1
abundance: few
j_gene: TRBJ2-3
CDR3aa: CSARGQGKEDTQYF
CDR3nt: TGCAGTGCCCGCGGACAGGGGAAGGAGGATACGCAGTATTTT

d_gene: -
v_gene: TRBV6-5
abundance: few
j_gene: TRBJ1-1
CDR3aa: CASSYSRGPGARTEAFF
CDR3nt: TGTGCCAGCAGTTACTCGAGGGGCCCGGGGGCGAGGACTGAAGCTTTCTTT

d_gene: -
v_gene: TRBV19
abundance: once
j_gene: TRBJ2-5
CDR3aa: CASSLDRDSQETQYF
CDR3nt: TGTGCCAGTAGTTTAGACCGGGACTCCCAAGAGACCCAGTACTTC

d_gene: -
v_gene: TRBV7-2
abundance: few
j_gene: TRBJ2-1
CDR3aa: CASSKARHWNEQFF
CDR3nt: TGTGCCAGCAGCAAAGCCAGGCATTGGAATGAGCAGTTCTTC

d_gene: TRBD1
v_gene: TRBV18
abundance: -
j_gene: TRBJ2-5
CDR3aa: CASSPRFPDRVVWETQYF
CDR3nt: TGTGCCAGCTCACCAAGATTCCCCGACAGGGTCGTATGGGAGACCCAGTACTTC

d_gene: TRBD2
v_gene: TRBV15
abundance: -
j_gene: TRBJ2-1
CDR3aa: CATSSTGEGEQFF
CDR3nt: TGTGCCACCAGCTCTACCGGGGAGGGTGAGCAGTTCTTC

d_gene: TRBD2
v_gene: TRBV7-2
abundance: few
j_gene: TRBJ2-3
CDR3aa: CASSQNGGLTTDTQYF
CDR3nt: TGTGCCAGCAGCCAAAACGGGGGACTAACCACAGATACGCAGTATTTT

d_gene: -
v_gene: TRBV6-1
abundance: -
j_gene: TRBJ2-6
CDR3aa: CASLPSGANVLTF
CDR3nt: TGTGCCAGCCTTCCTTCTGGGGCCAACGTCCTGACTTTC

d_gene: -
v_gene: TRBV7-9
abundance: few
j_gene: TRBJ2-3
CDR3aa: CASSLRASADTQYF
CDR3nt: TGTGCCAGCAGCTTAAGAGCGTCGGCTGATACGCAGTATTTT

d_gene: -
v_gene: TRBV29-1
abundance: -
j_gene: TRBJ2-1
CDR3aa: CSGGQPKSFYNEQFF
CDR3nt: TGCAGCGGCGGACAGCCGAAATCCTTCTACAATGAGCAGTTCTTC

d_gene: TRBD2
v_gene: TRBV7-8
abundance: few
j_gene: TRBJ2-1
CDR3aa: CASSLVGGGRNNEQFF
CDR3nt: TGTGCCAGCAGCTTAGTCGGGGGGGGGCGCAACAATGAGCAGTTCTTC

d_gene: -
v_gene: TRBV15
abundance: -
j_gene: TRBJ1-5
CDR3aa: CATSIYRLTSNQPQHF
CDR3nt: TGTGCCACCAGCATTTACAGGTTAACTAGCAATCAGCCCCAGCATTTT

d_gene: TRBD1
v_gene: TRBV2
abundance: -
j_gene: TRBJ1-6
CDR3aa: CASSEYLPGQGYNSPLHF
CDR3nt: TGTGCCAGCAGTGAATACCTTCCGGGACAGGGCTATAATTCACCCCTCCACTTT

d_gene: -
v_gene: TRBV3-1
abundance: few
j_gene: TRBJ1-3
CDR3aa: CASSHRVAGRNTIYF
CDR3nt: TGTGCCAGCAGCCATCGGGTGGCTGGCCGGAACACCATATATTTT

d_gene: -
v_gene: TRBV28
abundance: few
j_gene: TRBJ2-3
CDR3aa: CASHISYTDTQYF
CDR3nt: TGTGCCAGCCATATCTCCTACACAGATACGCAGTATTTT

d_gene: -
v_gene: TRBV12-3/TRBV12-4
abundance: few
j_gene: TRBJ2-4
CDR3aa: CASSPRVLAKNIQYF
CDR3nt: TGTGCCAGCAGTCCAAGGGTCCTAGCCAAAAACATTCAGTACTTC

d_gene: TRBD2
v_gene: TRBV7-8
abundance: many
j_gene: TRBJ2-3
CDR3aa: CASSLLTSESTDTQYF
CDR3nt: TGTGCCAGCAGCTTACTGACTAGCGAAAGCACAGATACGCAGTATTTT

d_gene: -
v_gene: TRBV11-3
abundance: few
j_gene: TRBJ2-7
CDR3aa: CASSLDDTHEQYF
CDR3nt: TGTGCCAGCAGCTTAGACGACACCCACGAGCAGTACTTC

d_gene: TRBD2
v_gene: TRBV4-1
abundance: few
j_gene: TRBJ2-5
CDR3aa: CASSPLTSGGPQETQYF
CDR3nt: TGCGCCAGCAGCCCACTGACTAGCGGGGGCCCCCAAGAGACCCAGTACTTC

d_gene: -
v_gene: TRBV4-3
abundance: -
j_gene: TRBJ2-4
CDR3aa: CASSQDAGLGAKNIQYF
CDR3nt: TGCGCCAGCAGCCAAGACGCAGGGTTAGGGGCCAAAAACATTCAGTACTTC

d_gene: -
v_gene: TRBV7-6
abundance: -
j_gene: TRBJ1-1
CDR3aa: CASSLAGLSRNTEAFF
CDR3nt: TGTGCCAGCAGCTTAGCCGGATTAAGCAGGAACACTGAAGCTTTCTTT

d_gene: -
v_gene: TRBV15
abundance: -
j_gene: TRBJ1-5
CDR3aa: CATSREEGSNQPQHF
CDR3nt: TGTGCCACCAGCAGAGAAGAGGGGAGCAATCAGCCCCAGCATTTT

d_gene: -
v_gene: TRBV7-2
abundance: -
j_gene: TRBJ2-1
CDR3aa: CASSFPLTGVITDSYNEQFF
CDR3nt: TGTGCCAGCAGCTTTCCCTTGACGGGGGTAATTACTGACTCCTACAATGAGCAGTTCTTC

d_gene: TRBD2
v_gene: TRBV20-1
abundance: -
j_gene: TRBJ2-3
CDR3aa: CSATEAGGLADTQYF
CDR3nt: TGCAGTGCTACTGAAGCGGGGGGTTTGGCAGATACGCAGTATTTT

d_gene: -
v_gene: TRBV18
abundance: few
j_gene: TRBJ1-4
CDR3aa: CASSPLGGGEGEKLFF
CDR3nt: TGTGCCAGCTCACCACTGGGAGGAGGAGAAGGTGAAAAACTGTTTTTT

d_gene: TRBD2
v_gene: TRBV20-1
abundance: few
j_gene: TRBJ2-5
CDR3aa: CSAITSGDQETQYF
CDR3nt: TGCAGTGCGATCACTAGCGGCGACCAAGAGACCCAGTACTTC

d_gene: -
v_gene: TRBV5-1
abundance: -
j_gene: TRBJ2-4
CDR3aa: CASSESPQLAKNIQYF
CDR3nt: TGCGCCAGCAGCGAAAGCCCACAATTAGCCAAAAACATTCAGTACTTC

d_gene: TRBD1
v_gene: TRBV4-1
abundance: -
j_gene: TRBJ1-2
CDR3aa: CASSLRDRGVYGYTF
CDR3nt: TGCGCCAGCAGCCTACGGGACAGGGGGGTCTATGGCTACACCTTC

d_gene: -
v_gene: TRBV6-1
abundance: -
j_gene: TRBJ2-1
CDR3aa: CASSEAKDSYNEQFF
CDR3nt: TGTGCCAGCAGTGAAGCGAAGGATTCCTACAATGAGCAGTTCTTC

d_gene: TRBD2
v_gene: TRBV4-2
abundance: once
j_gene: TRBJ2-4
CDR3aa: CASSQGGGGLKNIQYF
CDR3nt: TGTGCCAGCAGCCAAGGCGGCGGGGGTCTCAAAAACATTCAGTACTTC

d_gene: -
v_gene: TRBV11-2
abundance: few
j_gene: TRBJ1-2
CDR3aa: CASSRREPTNYGYTF
CDR3nt: TGTGCCAGCAGCCGACGGGAGCCGACCAACTATGGCTACACCTTC

d_gene: TRBD2
v_gene: TRBV19
abundance: -
j_gene: TRBJ2-1
CDR3aa: CASSMRLAGIGVYNEQFF
CDR3nt: TGTGCCAGTAGTATGCGACTAGCGGGGATCGGTGTTTACAATGAGCAGTTCTTC

d_gene: -
v_gene: TRBV12-3/TRBV12-4
abundance: -
j_gene: TRBJ2-5
CDR3aa: CASSDWRDQETQYF
CDR3nt: TGTGCCAGCAGCGACTGGCGGGACCAAGAGACCCAGTACTTC

d_gene: TRBD2
v_gene: TRBV20-1
abundance: few
j_gene: TRBJ2-3
CDR3aa: CSASEGLFIPQYF
CDR3nt: TGCAGTGCTAGTGAGGGACTATTTATCCCGCAGTATTTT

d_gene: TRBD2
v_gene: TRBV11-3
abundance: -
j_gene: TRBJ2-1
CDR3aa: CASSLRGGFAGRQFF
CDR3nt: TGTGCCAGCAGCTTGCGGGGGGGGTTCGCTGGTAGGCAGTTCTTC

d_gene: -
v_gene: TRBV10-3
abundance: few
j_gene: TRBJ2-1
CDR3aa: CAISEKGGASYNEQFF
CDR3nt: TGTGCCATCAGTGAGAAAGGGGGAGCCTCCTACAATGAGCAGTTCTTC

d_gene: -
v_gene: TRBV7-8
abundance: -
j_gene: TRBJ1-4
CDR3aa: CASSLGRVFATNEKLFF
CDR3nt: TGTGCCAGCAGCTTAGGGCGGGTGTTTGCAACTAATGAAAAACTGTTTTTT

d_gene: TRBD2
v_gene: TRBV4-3
abundance: few
j_gene: TRBJ2-1
CDR3aa: CASSQDVLAGGANEQFF
CDR3nt: TGCGCCAGCAGCCAAGATGTACTAGCGGGGGGCGCTAATGAGCAGTTCTTC

d_gene: TRBD1
v_gene: TRBV20-1
abundance: -
j_gene: TRBJ1-3
CDR3aa: CSARIQGAPGNTIYF
CDR3nt: TGCAGTGCTAGGATACAGGGGGCGCCTGGAAACACCATATATTTT

d_gene: TRBD1
v_gene: TRBV15
abundance: -
j_gene: TRBJ1-4
CDR3aa: CATSRDRDRGQKLFF
CDR3nt: TGTGCCACCAGCAGAGACCGGGACAGGGGACAAAAACTGTTTTTT

d_gene: TRBD2
v_gene: TRBV20-1
abundance: -
j_gene: TRBJ2-1
CDR3aa: CSARGSGGPNGQFF
CDR3nt: TGCAGTGCTAGGGGTAGCGGGGGTCCCAATGGGCAGTTCTTC

d_gene: -
v_gene: TRBV28
abundance: -
j_gene: TRBJ1-1
CDR3aa: CASSPEWENTEAFF
CDR3nt: TGTGCCAGCAGCCCCGAGTGGGAGAACACTGAAGCTTTCTTT

d_gene: -
v_gene: TRBV3-1
abundance: -
j_gene: TRBJ2-2
CDR3aa: CASSQPTGRGTGELFF
CDR3nt: TGTGCCAGCAGCCAACCGACAGGGAGGGGGACCGGGGAGCTGTTTTTT